Shown below are 27 T cell receptor beta chains from a single sample sequenced in a study of blood T cell repertoires in COVID-19. TCRdb's table, derived via immunoSEQ multiplex PCR, lists solely in-frame clones and lacks some. The table includes around 73,000 clones, roughly 80% detected once. The source material was peripheral blood. Receptor source: a human donor in a cohort sampled during active COVID-19.

The chain joins TRBV11-3 to TRBJ2-3, with TRBD2 matching 13 bases. The junction had 7 bases not matched to a gene; V was cut back by 5 bases and J by 2 bases. Germline CDR1 SGHNT, CDR2 YENEEA. The CDR3 length is 17 residues. CDR3 in DNA: TGTGCCAGCAGCCCCCGGACTAGCGGGGGCCACACAGATACGCAGTATTTT. It codes for CASSPRTSGGHTDTQYF. The full variable domain, with the rest looked up from reference TRBV11-3 and TRBJ2-3, is EAGVVQSPRYKIIEKKQPVAFWCNPISGHNTLYWYLQNLGQGPELLIRYENEEAVDDSQLPKDRFSAERLKGVDSTLKIQPAELGDSAVYLCASSPRTSGGHTDTQYFGPGTRLTVL.

This clone was detected a few times. J is TRBJ2-2 and V is TRBV4-1; 9 nucleotides align to TRBD1. Germline CDR1 MGHRA, CDR2 YSYEKL. The CDR3 runs 16 residues. Unmatched junction bases numbered 9, after V lost 1 base and J lost 9 bases. The CDR3 here is CASSQVGTGLFRELFF. CDR3 DNA sequence: TGCGCCAGCAGCCAAGTGGGGACAGGGCTTTTCCGGGAGCTGTTTTTT.

The rearrangement uses TRBV19 and TRBJ1-6; D may be TRBD1 (6 bases). The germline CDR1 and CDR2 sequences are LNHDA and SQIVND (reference sequence). This CDR3 is built from 14 residues. V dropped 3 bases and J dropped 10 bases, with 13 bases sitting between them. Written as DNA, the CDR3 is TGTGCCAGTAGTATCTCCACAGGGCCCTCACCCCTCCACTTT. Its translation is CASSISTGPSPLHF.

The V call is TRBV30, the J call TRBJ2-1, with TRBD1 matching over 8 bases. Losses at the gene ends were 1 base for V and 5 bases for J; bases not matched to a gene: 13. This CDR3 has 17 amino acids. Looked up from germline, CDR1 is GTSNPN and CDR2 is SVGIG (reference sequence). The CDR3 protein is CAWSGPSRTGMHNEQFF. CDR3 nucleotides: TGTGCCTGGAGTGGCCCTAGCCGGACAGGGATGCACAATGAGCAGTTCTTC.

The chain has TRBV15 and TRBJ2-7; the D gene is possibly TRBD2 (6 bases). V dropped 5 bases and J dropped 7 bases, with 15 bases sitting between them. The length of the CDR3 is 13 residues. Germline loops: CDR1 LNHNV, CDR2 YYDKDF (reference sequence). The CDR3 DNA sequence: TGTGCCACCAGCCTCCCGCGGGCGGGGGAGCAGTACTTC. It yields the protein CATSLPRAGEQYF. Based on the CDR3 plus reference TRBV15 and TRBJ2-7, the full variable domain is DAMVIQNPRYQVTQFGKPVTLSCSQTLNHNVMYWYQQKSSQAPKLLFHYYDKDFNNEADTPDNFQSRRPNTSFCFLDIRSPGLGDTAMYLCATSLPRAGEQYFGPGTRLTVT.

The rearrangement uses TRBV7-3 and TRBJ2-2; a possible D gene is TRBD1 (6 bases). The CDR3 extends over 16 amino acids. V gave up 2 bases and J gave up 2 bases, with 12 bases separating them. Looked up from germline, CDR1 is SGHTA and CDR2 is FQGTGA. CDR3 protein: CASSLVVGANTGELFF. DNA of the CDR3: TGTGCCAGCAGCTTAGTAGTGGGGGCTAACACCGGGGAGCTGTTTTTT.

J is TRBJ2-1 and V is TRBV7-6; 8 bases match TRBD2. Germline assignment: CDR1 SGHVS and CDR2 FNYEAQ. V gave up 5 bases and J gave up 4 bases; unmatched junction bases: 7. The CDR3 contains 15 residues. This CDR3 reads CASSLPGGGYNEQFF. In nucleotides, the CDR3 is TGTGCCAGCAGCCTCCCCGGGGGGGGGTACAATGAGCAGTTCTTC.

The chain is built from TRBV10-2 and TRBJ2-2; perhaps TRBD1 as D (6 bases). CDR1 is WSHSY, CDR2 SAAADI, per germline. This CDR3 contains 14 residues. Deletions cut 6 bases from V and 4 bases from J, with 12 bases between. CDR3: CASREQGPTGELFF. The CDR3 DNA is TGCGCCAGCAGGGAACAGGGCCCCACCGGGGAGCTGTTTTTT.

This clone has only one observation. The chain has TRBV7-6 and TRBJ2-2; tentative D call: TRBD2 (6 bases). Germline V CDR1 and CDR2: SGHVS, FNYEAQ. Trimming took 5 bases from V and 1 from J, leaving 11 bases between them. The CDR3 contains 15 residues. This chain's CDR3 is CASSAGTLNTGELFF. CDR3 nucleotide sequence: TGTGCCAGCAGCGCGGGGACGTTGAACACCGGGGAGCTGTTTTTT.

The rearrangement uses TRBV5-3 and TRBJ2-7, with 7 positions matching TRBD1. TRBV5-3 qualifies as an ORF whose function is uncertain. J was trimmed by 0 bases and V by 4 bases; bases with no gene match: 10. The CDR3 consists of 16 residues. CDR3 loop: CARSGDITGDSYEQYF. Here the CDR3 DNA reads TGTGCCAGAAGCGGCGACATAACAGGGGACTCCTACGAGCAGTACTTC.

CDR3 protein: CASSYSGQGASPLHF. CDR3 DNA: TGTGCCAGCAGTTACTCAGGCCAGGGGGCTTCACCCCTCCACTTT. This sequence joins TRBV6-5 and TRBJ1-6, with TRBD1 identical over 8 bases. After removal of 0 bases from V and 9 bases from J, the junction contained 4 bases not matched to a gene. The CDR3 contains 15 residues. Germline V gives CDR1 MNHEY, CDR2 SVGAGI.

The chain carries TRBV19 and TRBJ2-5; 8 bases are a match to TRBD1. The CDR3 is 15 residues long. Germline assignment: CDR1 LNHDA and CDR2 SQIVND (reference sequence). The V gene end was trimmed by 1 base and the J gene end by 2 bases; junction bases not matched to a gene: 3. DNA for the CDR3: TGTGCCAGTAGTATAGCGGACAGGGTACAAGAGACCCAGTACTTC. Its translation is CASSIADRVQETQYF.

The genes are TRBV13 and TRBJ2-4; the match to TRBD2 covers 8 bases. Germline trimming cut 5 bases from V and 3 bases from J; bases unmatched to any gene: 6. Germline assignment: CDR1 PRHDT and CDR2 FYEKMQ (reference sequence). The CDR3 is 15 amino acids. CDR3 residues: CASSPLAGGKNIQYF. The CDR3 DNA is TGTGCCAGCAGCCCCTTGGCGGGGGGCAAAAACATTCAGTACTTC.

V gene TRBV6-2 or TRBV6-3 combines with J gene TRBJ2-3; 10 bases are shared with TRBD2. J was trimmed by 6 bases and V by 2 bases; bases with no gene match: 5. This CDR3 is 15 amino acids long. From germline, CDR1 is MNHEY and CDR2 SVGEGT. In DNA form, the CDR3 reads TGTGCCAGCAGTTACCTAGCGGGAGCCCCTGATACGCAGTATTTT. It encodes CASSYLAGAPDTQYF.

The chain uses TRBV7-2 and TRBJ1-6; weak D call: TRBD1 (5 bases). This CDR3 comprises 15 residues. Germline loops: CDR1 SGHTA, CDR2 FQGNSA. V was trimmed by 2 bases and J by 9 bases, leaving 14 bases between them. CDR3 protein: CASSLRGRVGSPLHF. CDR3 coding DNA: TGTGCCAGCAGCTTAAGGGGCAGGGTCGGTTCACCCCTCCACTTT.

V gene TRBV19 combines with J gene TRBJ1-2, with D possibly TRBD1 on 5 matching bases. This CDR3 is 13 amino acids long. The V and J ends lost 7 bases and 7 bases respectively, with 16 bases between them. The germline gives CDR1 LNHDA, CDR2 SQIVND (reference sequence). CDR3: CASTSTRGSGYTF. The DNA for the CDR3 is TGTGCCAGTACCTCCACAAGGGGCTCTGGCTACACCTTC.

CDR3 protein: CASSLAQSNTGELFF. DNA for the CDR3: TGCGCCAGCAGCTTGGCACAGTCGAACACCGGGGAGCTGTTTTTT. The chain couples TRBV5-1 to TRBJ2-2; D is unresolved. CDR3 size: 15 residues. The germline V and J ends were trimmed by 0 bases and 0 bases, with 6 bases remaining between them. Germline values: CDR1 SGHRS, CDR2 YFSETQ.

V usage is TRBV3-1 (or the pseudogene TRBV3-2) and J usage is TRBJ2-1; the match to TRBD1 covers 7 bases. The ends lost 6 bases at V and 0 bases at J; junction bases unmatched: 5. Germline V gene lookup returns CDR1 LGHDT and CDR2 YNNKEL (reference sequence). The CDR3 length is 15 residues. The CDR3 region is CASSPSGGSYNEQFF. The CDR3 nucleotides are TGTGCCAGCAGTCCCTCAGGGGGCTCCTACAATGAGCAGTTCTTC.

This clone was picked up one time. The chain recombines TRBV19 with TRBJ2-5, with D uncertain. V lost 5 bases and J lost 1, with 17 bases in between. This CDR3 spans 16 amino acids. Germline lookup yields CDR1 LNHDA and CDR2 SQIVND (reference sequence). The CDR3 region has the DNA TGTGCCAGTAGTCCAAATCTGATAGTGCGCCAAGAGACCCAGTACTTC. Translated, it gives CASSPNLIVRQETQYF.

The V call is TRBV6-4, the J call TRBJ1-3; perhaps TRBD1 as D (6 bases). The CDR3 sequence is 17 residues long. Trimming pared 0 bases from V and 1 base from J, leaving 13 bases between. Germline V gene lookup returns CDR1 MRHNA and CDR2 SNTAGT. The CDR3 DNA follows: TGTGCCAGCAGTGACTCTAGGCAGGGGTTATCTGGAAACACCATATATTTT. The encoded protein is CASSDSRQGLSGNTIYF.

The chain links TRBV28 to TRBJ1-5; D gene uncertain. V gave up 3 bases and J gave up 4 bases, with 10 bases separating them. Germline V lookup: CDR1 MDHEN, CDR2 SYDVKM. The CDR3 totals 14 residues. CDR3 sequence reads: CASSFSGENQPQHF. The CDR3 DNA follows: TGTGCCAGCAGTTTTTCCGGGGAGAATCAGCCCCAGCATTTT. The full variable domain, with the rest looked up from reference TRBV28 and TRBJ1-5, is DVKVTQSSRYLVKRTGEKVFLECVQDMDHENMFWYRQDPGLGLRLIYFSYDVKMKEKGDIPEGYSVSREKKERFSLILESASTNQTSMYLCASSFSGENQPQHFGDGTRLSIL.

About this clone: One junction end disagrees with the germline gene, perhaps due to a read error. The genes are TRBV19 and TRBJ1-2, with a tentative D call TRBD1 (5 bases). The CDR3 runs 13 residues. Germline assignment: CDR1 LNHDA and CDR2 SQIVND (reference sequence). The CDR3 nucleotides are TGTGCCAGTAGTATCGACCGGGACTCCAGCCTCCTCTTC. Protein: CASSIDRDSSLLF.

V is TRBV9 and J is TRBJ1-2; 10 nucleotides line up with TRBD1. This CDR3 comprises 14 residues. In germline, CDR1 is SGDLS, CDR2 YYNGEE. Trimming removed 3 bases from V and 4 bases from J; junction bases left unmatched: 3. CDR3 loop: CASSGDRGAYGYTF. The DNA of the CDR3 is TGTGCCAGCAGCGGGGACAGGGGCGCCTATGGCTACACCTTC.

This rearrangement joins TRBV10-2 to TRBJ1-1; 7 nucleotides line up with TRBD1. There are 14 residues in the CDR3. The germline gives CDR1 WSHSY, CDR2 SAAADI. V lost 6 bases, J lost 12 bases, and 16 bases stayed unmatched. CDR3 protein: CASSPTRDSPGSFF. DNA of the CDR3: TGCGCCAGCAGCCCGACCCGGGACAGCCCTGGGTCTTTCTTT.

The chain joins TRBV7-2 to TRBJ1-5, with 9 bases fitting TRBD1. V lost 2 bases to trimming and J lost 6 bases; unmatched junction nucleotides: 5. CDR3 size: 15 residues. The germline CDR1 and CDR2 sequences are SGHTA and FQGNSA. The CDR3 DNA is TGTGCCAGCAGCTTAACAGGGGGCAACGGTCAGCCCCAGCATTTT. As protein: CASSLTGGNGQPQHF.

The rearrangement uses TRBV6-5 and TRBJ1-5; a possible D gene is TRBD1 (6 bases). Germline CDR1 reads MNHEY; CDR2 reads SVGAGI. The V and J ends lost 7 bases and 0 bases respectively, with 13 bases between them. The CDR3 totals 15 residues. The CDR3 loop is CASTLGGISNQPQHF. CDR3 DNA sequence: TGTGCCAGCACCCTAGGGGGAATTAGCAATCAGCCCCAGCATTTT.

The chain joins TRBV19 to TRBJ2-1; 12 nucleotides match TRBD2. Per the germline V gene, CDR1 is LNHDA and CDR2 is SQIVND (reference sequence). V trimming: 0 bases; J trimming: 2 bases; junction bases outside the gene matches: 5. The CDR3 consists of 18 residues. The DNA for the CDR3 is TGTGCCAGTAGTATAGAGCTAGCGGGGGGGCTCCCCTACAATGAGCAGTTCTTC. Translated, it gives CASSIELAGGLPYNEQFF.